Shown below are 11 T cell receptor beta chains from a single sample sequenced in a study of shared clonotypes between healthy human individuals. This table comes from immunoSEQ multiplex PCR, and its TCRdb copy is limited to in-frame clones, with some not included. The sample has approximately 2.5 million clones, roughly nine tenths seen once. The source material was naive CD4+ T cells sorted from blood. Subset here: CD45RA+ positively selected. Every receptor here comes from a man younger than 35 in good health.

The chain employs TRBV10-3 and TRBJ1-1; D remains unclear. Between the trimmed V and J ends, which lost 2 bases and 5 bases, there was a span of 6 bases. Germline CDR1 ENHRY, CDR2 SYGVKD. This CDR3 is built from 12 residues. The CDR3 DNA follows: TGTGCCATCAGTGAGCTGGAGACTGAAGCTTTCTTT. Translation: CAISELETEAFF.

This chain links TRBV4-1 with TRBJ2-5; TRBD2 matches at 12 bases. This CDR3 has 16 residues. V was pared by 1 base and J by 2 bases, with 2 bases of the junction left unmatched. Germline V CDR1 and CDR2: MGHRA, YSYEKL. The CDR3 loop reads CASSQASGGDQETQYF. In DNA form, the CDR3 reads TGCGCCAGCAGCCAAGCTAGCGGGGGGGATCAAGAGACCCAGTACTTC.

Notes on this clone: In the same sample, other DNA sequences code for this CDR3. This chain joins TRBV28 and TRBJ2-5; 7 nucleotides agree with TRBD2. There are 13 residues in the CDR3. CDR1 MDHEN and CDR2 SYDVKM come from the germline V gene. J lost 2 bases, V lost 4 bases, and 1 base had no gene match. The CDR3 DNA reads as TGTGCCAGCAGTTCGGGGGGACAAGAGACCCAGTACTTC. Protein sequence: CASSSGGQETQYF.

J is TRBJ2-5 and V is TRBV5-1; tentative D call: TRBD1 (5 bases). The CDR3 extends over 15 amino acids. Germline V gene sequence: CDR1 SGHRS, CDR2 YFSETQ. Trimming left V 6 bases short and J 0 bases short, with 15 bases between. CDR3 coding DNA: TGCGCCAGCAAGAAGGGGATTGGCGACCAAGAGACCCAGTACTTC. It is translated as CASKKGIGDQETQYF.

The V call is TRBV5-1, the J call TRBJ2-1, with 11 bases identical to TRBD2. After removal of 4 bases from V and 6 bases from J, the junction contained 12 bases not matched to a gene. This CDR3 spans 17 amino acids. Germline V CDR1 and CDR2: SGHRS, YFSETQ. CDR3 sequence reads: CASSLGALAGGPNEQFF. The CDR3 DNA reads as TGCGCCAGCAGCCTTGGGGCCCTAGCGGGAGGTCCCAATGAGCAGTTCTTC.

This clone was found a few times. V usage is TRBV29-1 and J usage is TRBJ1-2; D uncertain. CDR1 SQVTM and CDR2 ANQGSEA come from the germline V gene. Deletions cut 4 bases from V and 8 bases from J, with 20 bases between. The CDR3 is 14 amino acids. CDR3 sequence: CSVVWSASTGGYTF. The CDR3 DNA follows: TGCAGCGTTGTTTGGTCAGCCTCAACGGGAGGCTACACCTTC.

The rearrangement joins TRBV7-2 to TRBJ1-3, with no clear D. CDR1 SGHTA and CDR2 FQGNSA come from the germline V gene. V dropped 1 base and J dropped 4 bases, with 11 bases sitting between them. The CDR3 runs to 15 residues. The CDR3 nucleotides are TGTGCCAGCAGCTTAGTGGCTGGGCCCGGAAACACCATATATTTT. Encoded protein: CASSLVAGPGNTIYF.

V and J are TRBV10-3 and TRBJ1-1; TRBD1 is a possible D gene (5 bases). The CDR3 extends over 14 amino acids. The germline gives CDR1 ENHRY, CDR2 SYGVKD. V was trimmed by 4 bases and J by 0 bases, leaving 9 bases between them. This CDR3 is CAISGTNLNTEAFF. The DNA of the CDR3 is TGTGCCATCAGTGGGACAAACCTGAACACTGAAGCTTTCTTT.

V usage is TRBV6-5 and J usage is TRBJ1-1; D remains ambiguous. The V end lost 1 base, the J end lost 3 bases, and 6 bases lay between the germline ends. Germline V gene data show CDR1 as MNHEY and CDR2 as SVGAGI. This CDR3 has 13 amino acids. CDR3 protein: CASSYLLHTEAFF. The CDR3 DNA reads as TGTGCCAGCAGTTACTTGCTCCACACTGAAGCTTTCTTT.

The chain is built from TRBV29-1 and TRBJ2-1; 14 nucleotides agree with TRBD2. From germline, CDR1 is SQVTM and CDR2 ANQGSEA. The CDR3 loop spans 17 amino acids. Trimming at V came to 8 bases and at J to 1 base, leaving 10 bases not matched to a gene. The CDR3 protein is CSFQTSGGAGSYNEQFF. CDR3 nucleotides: TGCAGCTTCCAGACTAGCGGGGGGGCCGGGTCCTACAATGAGCAGTTCTTC.

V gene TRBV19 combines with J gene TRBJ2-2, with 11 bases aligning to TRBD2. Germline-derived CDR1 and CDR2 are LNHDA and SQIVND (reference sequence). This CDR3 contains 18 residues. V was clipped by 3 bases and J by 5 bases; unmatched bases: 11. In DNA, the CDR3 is TGTGCCAGTAGTATTGAAAAGGGACTAGCGGTCCGAACCGGGGAGCTGTTTTTT. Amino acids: CASSIEKGLAVRTGELFF. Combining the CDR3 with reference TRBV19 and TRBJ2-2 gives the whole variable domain DGGITQSPKYLFRKEGQNVTLSCEQNLNHDAMYWYRQDPGQGLRLIYYSQIVNDFQKGDIAEGYSVSREKKESFPLTVTSAQKNPTAFYLCASSIEKGLAVRTGELFFGEGSRLTVL.